This TCR beta chain was found in a study of cytomegalovirus exposure and HLA in healthy donors. Study-level points and caveats: The likely origin of a cluster of highly shared sequence variants was a sequencing artifact. Later, an analysis showed that TCR beta chains associated with HLA were more clonally expanded than others that were equally common. Association with HLA alleles at 0.05 false discovery rate was found for about 17,000 TCR beta sequences in a later analysis. Presence/absence analyses rested on an assumption that sequencing depth was roughly uniform across donors.

In the case of this clone: Antigen: not known.

Primers: 60 Vbeta forward and 13 Jbeta reverse. Sequencing used immunoSEQ multiplex PCR; TCRdb keeps in-frame clones, though not all of them. The top ten hold approximately 3.1% of the sample, which has approximately 170,000 clones, more than 65% seen once. Germline V lookup: CDR1 SGHRS, CDR2 YFSETQ. Trimming cost V 6 bases and J 4 bases, with 16 bases left between them. This CDR3 has 15 residues. Source material: PBMCs. This TCR derives from a woman under 40 in good health and CMV-seropositive. J is TRBJ2-2 and V is TRBV5-1, with D tentatively TRBD2 (6 bases). CDR3 nucleotide sequence: TGCGCCAGCAATAGGGAGGCGACGAGCACCGGGGAGCTGTTTTTT. Amino acids: CASNREATSTGELFF.